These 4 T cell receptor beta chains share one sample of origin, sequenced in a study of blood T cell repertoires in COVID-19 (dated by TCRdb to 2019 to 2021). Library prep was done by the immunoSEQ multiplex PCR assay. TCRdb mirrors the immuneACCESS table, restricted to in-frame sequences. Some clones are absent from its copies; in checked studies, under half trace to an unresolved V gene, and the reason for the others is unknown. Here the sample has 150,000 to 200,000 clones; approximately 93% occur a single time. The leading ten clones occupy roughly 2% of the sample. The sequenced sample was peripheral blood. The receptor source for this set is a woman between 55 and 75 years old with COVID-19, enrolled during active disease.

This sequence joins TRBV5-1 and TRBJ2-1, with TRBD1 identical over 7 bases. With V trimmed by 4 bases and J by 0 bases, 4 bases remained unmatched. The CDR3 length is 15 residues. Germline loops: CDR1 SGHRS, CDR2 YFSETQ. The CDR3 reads CASSVDRVSYNEQFF. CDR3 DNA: TGCGCCAGCAGCGTCGACAGGGTCTCCTACAATGAGCAGTTCTTC.

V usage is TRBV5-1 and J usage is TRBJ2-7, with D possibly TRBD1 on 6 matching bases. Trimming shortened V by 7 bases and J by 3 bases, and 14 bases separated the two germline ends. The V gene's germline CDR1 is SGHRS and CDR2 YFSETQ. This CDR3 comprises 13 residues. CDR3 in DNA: TGCGCCAGCTGCACAGGGCTCGGCTACGAGCAGTACTTC. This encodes CASCTGLGYEQYF.

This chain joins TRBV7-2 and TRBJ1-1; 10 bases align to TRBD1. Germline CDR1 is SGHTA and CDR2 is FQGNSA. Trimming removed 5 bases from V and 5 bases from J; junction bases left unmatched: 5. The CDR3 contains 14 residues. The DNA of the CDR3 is TGTGCCAGCAGCCCGGGACAGGGGTCAACTGAAGCTTTCTTT. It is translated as CASSPGQGSTEAFF.

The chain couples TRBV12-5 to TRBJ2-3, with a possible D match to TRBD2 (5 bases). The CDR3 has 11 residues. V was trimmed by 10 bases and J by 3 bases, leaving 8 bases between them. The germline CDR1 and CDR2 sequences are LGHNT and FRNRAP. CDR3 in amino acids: CAIGSTDTQYF. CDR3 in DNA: TGTGCTATAGGGAGTACAGATACGCAGTATTTT.